One sample yielded the 7 T cell receptor beta chains listed below, sequenced in a study of T-cell memory formation after mild COVID-19. MiXCR, applied by TCRdb to the 5' RACE reads, yields one record per CDR3 protein. In the table there are roughly 52,000 distinct CDR3 sequences, around 7% of which are singletons. Sequences were obtained from PBMCs or a T cell subset sorted from them (not recorded which). Receptor source: a man aged 18-30 years who had mild COVID-19 (a few samples of this study predate the infection). Cell type and time point are not known.

This clonotype was detected only a few times. The rearrangement joins TRBV27 to TRBJ2-7; tentative D call: TRBD1 (6 bases). The germline V gene encodes CDR1 MNHEY and CDR2 SMNVEV (reference sequence). V dropped 0 bases and J dropped 11 bases, with 17 bases sitting between them. This CDR3 is 14 amino acids long. As DNA, the CDR3 is TGTGCCAGCAGTTTATCGGCACAGGGACGGAGGAAGTACTTC. Translated, it gives CASSLSAQGRRKYF.

The genes are TRBV6-2 or TRBV6-3 and TRBJ2-5; 8 positions agree with TRBD2. Germline assignment: CDR1 MNHEY and CDR2 SVGEGT. Germline trimming cut 4 bases from V and 3 bases from J; bases unmatched to any gene: 4. This CDR3 spans 14 amino acids. The CDR3 loop reads CASSSSGGEETQYF. CDR3 in DNA: TGTGCCAGCAGTTCCAGCGGGGGAGAAGAGACCCAGTACTTC.

The table lists this clonotype with a few counts. The chain is built from TRBV5-6 and TRBJ2-3; tentative D call: TRBD1 (5 bases). The germline V gene encodes CDR1 SGHDT and CDR2 YYEEEE. V was clipped by 5 bases and J by 8 bases, with 12 bases between them. The CDR3 loop spans 12 amino acids. The CDR3 coding sequence is TGTGCCAGCAGATCTGACAGAACTACGCAGTATTTT. It codes for CASRSDRTTQYF.

This clonotype appeared many times. V gene TRBV7-3 combines with J gene TRBJ2-5; TRBD2 matches at 8 bases. Germline lookup yields CDR1 SGHTA and CDR2 FQGTGA. The CDR3 extends over 14 amino acids. V lost 5 bases, J lost 5 bases, and 7 bases stayed unmatched. CDR3 loop: CASSQVAGRETQYF. The CDR3 nucleotides read TGTGCCAGCAGCCAGGTAGCGGGGCGGGAGACCCAGTACTTC.

The gene calls are TRBV28 and TRBJ2-1; D call uncertain. This CDR3 has 13 amino acids. Germline V gene sequence: CDR1 MDHEN, CDR2 SYDVKM. V lost 6 bases, J lost 6 bases, and 12 bases lay in between. The CDR3 nucleotides are TGTGCCAGCAGGTTCCCGCTCAGCAATGAGCAGTTCTTC. Its translation: CASRFPLSNEQFF.

The chain links TRBV9 to TRBJ1-1; D gene unclear. Trimming took off 0 bases at V and 1 base at J, with 10 bases between the two ends. The CDR3 spans 15 residues. The germline V gene encodes CDR1 SGDLS and CDR2 YYNGEE. CDR3 nucleotide sequence: TGTGCCAGCAGCGTAGGAGGACTCACGAACACTGAAGCTTTCTTT. Its protein is CASSVGGLTNTEAFF. Variable domain in full (rest from reference TRBV9 and TRBJ1-1): DSGVTQTPKHLITATGQRVTLRCSPRSGDLSVYWYQQSLDQGLQFLIQYYNGEERAKGNILERFSAQQFPDLHSELNLSSLELGDSALYFCASSVGGLTNTEAFFGQGTRLTVV.

This clonotype has a count of ten or more. The chain is built from TRBV5-5 and TRBJ2-2, with TRBD2 matching over 8 bases. With 0 bases clipped from V and 4 bases from J, the junction kept 5 bases outside the gene matches. There are 16 residues in the CDR3. Germline lookup yields CDR1 SGHKS and CDR2 YYEKEE (reference sequence). CDR3 in DNA: TGTGCCAGCAGCTTGGAACAGCGGGAGATCACCGGGGAGCTGTTTTTT. Residues: CASSLEQREITGELFF. The full variable domain, completed using reference TRBV5-5 and TRBJ2-2, is DAGVTQSPTHLIKTRGQQVTLRCSPISGHKSVSWYQQVLGQGPQFIFQYYEKEERGRGNFPDRFSARQFPNYSSELNVNALLLGDSALYLCASSLEQREITGELFFGEGSRLTVL.